Following are 23 T cell receptor beta chains from one sample sequenced in a study of blood T cell repertoires in COVID-19. The table came from immunoSEQ multiplex PCR; TCRdb's copy has only in-frame clones and leaves some out. There are under 70,000 clones in the sample; around 87% occur only once, and 6.5% lies in the top ten. Input material: peripheral blood. The receptors were sampled from a woman aged 55-69 years with COVID-19, enrolled during active disease.

The chain has TRBV2 and TRBJ2-3; maybe TRBD1 (5 bases). This CDR3 is built from 15 residues. Germline V lookup: CDR1 SNHLY, CDR2 FYNNEI. Between the trimmed V and J ends, which lost 8 bases and 6 bases, there was a span of 21 bases. The CDR3 loop is CASVEQSGIMDTQYF. The DNA of the CDR3 is TGTGCCAGCGTTGAGCAATCAGGGATTATGGATACGCAGTATTTT. Together with reference TRBV2 and TRBJ2-3, the CDR3 gives the full variable domain: EPEVTQTPSHQVTQMGQEVILRCVPISNHLYFYWYRQILGQKVEFLVSFYNNEISEKSEIFDDQFSVERPDGSNFTLKIRSTKLEDSAMYFCASVEQSGIMDTQYFGPGTRLTVL.

V usage is TRBV7-9 and J usage is TRBJ2-5; TRBD2 matches at 13 bases. V shed 4 bases and J 2 bases; nucleotides not matched to a gene: 4. Per the germline V gene, CDR1 is SEHNR and CDR2 is FQNEAQ (reference sequence). This CDR3 contains 16 residues. The CDR3 DNA reads as TGTGCCAGCAGCTCCCGGACTAGCGGGAGTCAAGAGACCCAGTACTTC. Translated, it gives CASSSRTSGSQETQYF.

CDR3 nucleotide sequence: TGTGCCAGCAGTTACACTAGCAAGACTTACGAGCAGTACTTC. Translation: CASSYTSKTYEQYF. The chain carries TRBV6-6 and TRBJ2-7, with D perhaps matching TRBD2 (6 bases). CDR1 and CDR2 (germline): MNHNY, SVGAGI (reference sequence). With 2 bases removed from V and 4 bases from J, the gap between germline ends came to 12 bases. This CDR3 spans 14 amino acids.

Points on this clone: An end of the junction does not agree with germline; a read error may underlie this. The chain is built from TRBV28 and TRBJ1-1; 10 nucleotides line up with TRBD1. The CDR3 is made up of 12 amino acids. CDR1 is MDHEN, CDR2 SYDVKM, per germline. The CDR3 spells CASSPPGTGEIF. CDR3 nucleotide sequence: TGTGCCAGCAGCCCTCCGGGGACAGGGGAGATCTTT.

J is TRBJ2-3 and V is TRBV6-4; D not resolved. CDR1 is MRHNA and CDR2 is SNTAGT in the germline V gene. This CDR3 has 15 residues. V was cut by 3 bases and J by 1 base, with 11 bases left in between. The CDR3 DNA reads as TGTGCCAGCAGTGAATCAGGTTTTCGCACAGATACGCAGTATTTT. Encoded protein: CASSESGFRTDTQYF.

V and J are TRBV27 and TRBJ1-2, with D possibly matching TRBD1 (6 bases). The germline V gene encodes CDR1 MNHEY and CDR2 SMNVEV (reference sequence). The CDR3 extends over 15 amino acids. V was shortened by 5 bases and J by 3 bases, with 16 bases between the two germline ends. CDR3 loop: CASSPGGGRYYGYTF. The CDR3 DNA reads TGTGCCAGCAGTCCCGGGGGGGGGCGGTACTATGGCTACACCTTC.

The V call is TRBV5-4, the J call TRBJ2-7; D might be TRBD2 (5 bases). Trimming pared 0 bases from V and 7 bases from J, leaving 14 bases between. This CDR3 comprises 14 residues. Germline V CDR1 and CDR2: SGHNT, YYREEE (reference sequence). CDR3 protein: CASSLVGERVEQYF. The CDR3 DNA follows: TGTGCCAGCAGCTTGGTGGGCGAGAGGGTTGAGCAGTACTTC.

The chain recombines TRBV6-1 with TRBJ1-5, with a possible D match to TRBD1 (5 bases). The CDR3 runs 14 residues. V lost 1 base and J lost 6, with 10 bases in between. Germline loops: CDR1 MNHNS, CDR2 SASEGT. The CDR3: CASSEVGGSQPQHF. CDR3 coding DNA: TGTGCCAGCAGTGAAGTGGGGGGAAGTCAGCCCCAGCATTTT.

The gene calls are TRBV10-3 and TRBJ1-1; D not resolved. Germline CDR1 and CDR2: ENHRY and SYGVKD. Trimming shortened V by 4 bases and J by 1 base, and 7 bases separated the two germline ends. This CDR3 is 13 amino acids long. CDR3 in amino acids: CAISVGENTEAFF. The CDR3 region has the DNA TGTGCCATCAGTGTGGGCGAGAACACTGAAGCTTTCTTT.

The rearrangement links TRBV6-5 to TRBJ1-1; the D gene is possibly TRBD1 (5 bases). The length of the CDR3 is 15 residues. Germline loops: CDR1 MNHEY, CDR2 SVGAGI. The V gene lost 0 bases and the J gene lost 0 bases, with 8 bases spanning the gap. The CDR3 DNA sequence: TGTGCCAGCAGTTACTCAAACAGGATGAACACTGAAGCTTTCTTT. This sequence encodes CASSYSNRMNTEAFF.

This clone came up once. J is TRBJ1-6 and V is TRBV11-3; 7 positions agree with TRBD1. Germline lookup yields CDR1 SGHNT and CDR2 YENEEA. This CDR3 contains 14 residues. J was trimmed by 9 bases and V by 5 bases; bases with no gene match: 7. CDR3 in DNA: TGTGCCAGCAGCCCTCATACAGGGGTTTCACCCCTCCACTTT. Residues: CASSPHTGVSPLHF.

The rearrangement links TRBV9 to TRBJ1-1, with 7 bases matching TRBD1. Trimming took 0 bases from V and 2 from J; bases not matched to a gene: 4. The germline V gene encodes CDR1 SGDLS and CDR2 YYNGEE. This CDR3 is built from 15 residues. CDR3 DNA sequence: TGTGCCAGCAGCGTAGAAGGACAGGAAAACACTGAAGCTTTCTTT. The encoded protein is CASSVEGQENTEAFF.

The table lists this clone with a few counts. The rearrangement uses TRBV19 and TRBJ1-5; a possible D gene is TRBD1 (5 bases). The CDR3 length is 13 residues. Germline CDR1 LNHDA, CDR2 SQIVND (reference sequence). The V gene lost 3 bases and the J gene lost 4 bases, with 7 bases spanning the gap. The chain's CDR3 is CASSMSGNQPQHF. CDR3 bases: TGTGCCAGTAGTATGTCAGGGAATCAGCCCCAGCATTTT. Full variable domain (rest looked up from reference TRBV19 and TRBJ1-5): DGGITQSPKYLFRKEGQNVTLSCEQNLNHDAMYWYRQDPGQGLRLIYYSQIVNDFQKGDIAEGYSVSREKKESFPLTVTSAQKNPTAFYLCASSMSGNQPQHFGDGTRLSIL.

This clone was picked up one time. The V gene is TRBV27, the J gene TRBJ2-7; possible D gene TRBD2, 5 bases. Germline V gives CDR1 MNHEY, CDR2 SMNVEV (reference sequence). V lost 2 bases and J lost 0, with 11 bases in between. The CDR3 sequence is 15 residues long. The CDR3 protein is CASSLGGTISYEQYF. The CDR3 DNA follows: TGTGCCAGCAGTTTAGGAGGTACCATCTCCTACGAGCAGTACTTC.

This clone was detected only a few times. This chain connects TRBV9 to TRBJ2-1; no clear D gene. V was pared by 0 bases and J by 0 bases, with 7 bases between. There are 15 residues in the CDR3. Germline CDR1 and CDR2: SGDLS and YYNGEE. The CDR3 reads CASSVGQNSYNEQFF. Here the CDR3 DNA reads TGTGCCAGCAGCGTAGGGCAAAACTCCTACAATGAGCAGTTCTTC.

The chain links TRBV6-5 to TRBJ1-5; D perhaps matches TRBD1 (6 bases). Germline CDR1 MNHEY, CDR2 SVGAGI. The CDR3 is made up of 14 amino acids. Trimming removed 6 bases from V and 1 base from J, with 10 bases in between. In DNA, the CDR3 is TGTGCCAGCAGACCCGACAGGAGCAATCAGCCCCAGCATTTT. It specifies CASRPDRSNQPQHF.

The chain recombines TRBV11-3 with TRBJ2-5; D possibly corresponds to TRBD2 (6 bases). The germline gives CDR1 SGHNT, CDR2 YENEEA. The V and J ends lost 1 base and 4 bases respectively, with 13 bases between them. CDR3 length: 15 amino acids. The CDR3 bases are TGTGCCAGCAGCTTAGGGGCGGGGAGAGGAGAGACCCAGTACTTC. It yields the protein CASSLGAGRGETQYF.

CDR3 amino acids: CASSSGQMINTGELFF. The CDR3 DNA reads as TGTGCCAGCAGCTCTGGACAGATGATAAACACCGGGGAGCTGTTTTTT. The rearrangement links TRBV11-3 to TRBJ2-2, with a possible D match to TRBD1 (6 bases). Germline V gene lookup returns CDR1 SGHNT and CDR2 YENEEA. There are 16 residues in the CDR3. The germline V and J ends were trimmed by 4 bases and 2 bases, with 14 bases remaining between them.

The rearrangement uses TRBV21-1 and TRBJ1-3; the D segment call TRBD1 is taken from the table without a DNA check. TRBV21-1 is a pseudogene. The CDR3 has 20 residues. The CDR3 region has the DNA TGTGCCAGCAGCCCCCTCCCGTCTCCCTCCGTTACAGGGACTGGAAACACCATATATTTT. This translates into CASSPLPSPSVTGTGNTIYF.

In DNA, the CDR3 is TGTGCCAGCAGCAGGGGGCTAGCGGGGTACGAGCAGTACTTC. Residues: CASSRGLAGYEQYF. This chain connects TRBV9 to TRBJ2-7; 9 nucleotides agree with TRBD2. The CDR3 is 14 residues long. Germline-derived CDR1 and CDR2 are SGDLS and YYNGEE. V lost 4 bases, J lost 4 bases, and 6 bases stayed unmatched.

The chain uses TRBV2 and TRBJ2-5; the D gene is possibly TRBD1 (6 bases). The germline CDR1 and CDR2 sequences are SNHLY and FYNNEI. Trimming left V 5 bases short and J 2 bases short, with 15 bases between. The CDR3 is 15 residues long. This CDR3 is CASSWGQGNQETQYF. CDR3 coding DNA: TGTGCCAGCAGTTGGGGGCAGGGGAATCAAGAGACCCAGTACTTC.

The chain has TRBV10-3 and TRBJ2-7, with 8 bases aligning to TRBD1. The ends lost 0 bases at V and 4 bases at J; junction bases unmatched: 5. This CDR3 is 15 amino acids long. Germline V gene data show CDR1 as ENHRY and CDR2 as SYGVKD. CDR3 loop: CAISESQGAAYEQYF. The CDR3 DNA reads TGTGCCATCAGTGAGTCCCAGGGGGCCGCGTACGAGCAGTACTTC.

This chain's CDR3 is CAISPIAGGPYEQYF. The CDR3 region has the DNA TGTGCCATCAGCCCAATAGCGGGAGGGCCTTACGAGCAGTACTTC. J is TRBJ2-7 and V is TRBV10-3, with 11 bases aligning to TRBD2. The junction had 8 bases not matched to a gene; V was cut back by 6 bases and J by 4 bases. Germline lookup yields CDR1 ENHRY and CDR2 SYGVKD. The CDR3 totals 15 residues.